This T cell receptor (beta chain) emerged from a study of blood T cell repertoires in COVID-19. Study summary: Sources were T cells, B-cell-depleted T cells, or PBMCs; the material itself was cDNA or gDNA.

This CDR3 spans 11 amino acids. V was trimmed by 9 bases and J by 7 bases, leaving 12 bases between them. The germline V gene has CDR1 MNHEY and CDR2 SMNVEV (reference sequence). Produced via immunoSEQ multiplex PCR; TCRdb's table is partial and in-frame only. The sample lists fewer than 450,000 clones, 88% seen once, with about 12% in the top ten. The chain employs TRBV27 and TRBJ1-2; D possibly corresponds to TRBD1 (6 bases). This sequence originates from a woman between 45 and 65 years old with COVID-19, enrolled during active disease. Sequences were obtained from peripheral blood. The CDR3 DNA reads TGTGCCAGAGGGGGGGGGATTGGCTACACCTTC. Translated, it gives CARGGGIGYTF.